The TCR beta chain described here comes from a study of yellow fever vaccine responses in identical twins. Study-wide findings and caveats: Twins' vaccine T cell responses were reported to seem partly convergent and partly personalized.

With respect to this clonotype: Antigen: not known.

Per germline, CDR1 SGDLS and CDR2 YYNGEE. The V and J ends lost 0 bases and 2 bases respectively, with 5 bases between them. This CDR3 has 13 residues. MiXCR, run by TCRdb on the RT-PCR reads, gives a single entry per CDR3 protein. The repertoire holds about 12,000 distinct CDR3 sequences, with roughly four fifths as singletons. This sequence joins TRBV9 and TRBJ1-1, with unresolved D. The TCR originated in a woman under 30 who received the yellow fever vaccine. This material consisted of T cells from blood (PBMCs), unsorted or a sorted subset (not recorded which), taken before or after yellow fever vaccination (not recorded which). Here the CDR3 reads CASSVGSNTEAFF. The CDR3 DNA reads TGTGCCAGCAGCGTAGGCAGTAACACTGAAGCTTTCTTT.